In its sample, the clone carrying this T cell receptor (beta chain) was seen a few times. This sample is part of a study of blood T cell repertoires in COVID-19. Study details: Whether acute or convalescent, the COVID-19 samples came from the United States, Italy and Spain.

Enrolled during active infection, Seattle patients were then followed longitudinally. The CDR3 has 16 amino acids. Germline values: CDR1 GTSNPN, CDR2 SVGIG (reference sequence). V was pared by 0 bases and J by 6 bases, with 17 bases between. As processed by the authors: From reference gene primer amplification, estimates of nucleated cell counts were derived. TCRdb's copy holds only in-frame clones and misses some; the assay was immunoSEQ multiplex PCR. For V, J and clone size, that table is used; D and trimming come from the DNA. The data contain 150,000 to 200,000 clones, approximately 80% of them singletons.

The sample was peripheral blood. The TCR comes from a woman aged 35 to 49 with COVID-19, enrolled during active disease. V usage is TRBV30 and J usage is TRBJ2-2; TRBD2 might be the D (6 bases). The CDR3 nucleotides are TGTGCCTGGAGTGTACTCGTCCGGGGGTACGCCGGGGAGCTGTTTTTT. It encodes CAWSVLVRGYAGELFF.